The following is a T cell receptor (beta chain) sequence with its context. Its antigen has not been determined. Base qualities are not provided; no much larger clone lies one nucleotide away. This sample was taken from a study of T cell changes during pregnancy in multiple sclerosis (dated by TCRdb to 2018 to 2020). About the study as a whole: Changes in the T cell repertoire over the course of pregnancy were examined in this study in women with multiple sclerosis.

Libraries were prepared through the immunoSEQ multiplex PCR assay. TCRdb re-hosts the immuneACCESS table, in-frame sequences only. Its copies lack some clones; in the studies checked, an unresolved V gene accounts for under half of them, and the cause for the rest is not known. The sample records tens of thousands of clones, about 96% of which are singletons. Of the sample, over 2% falls within the top ten clones. The CDR3, from cysteine to phenylalanine, totals 17 residues. Only the CDR3 portion is preserved as DNA: 51 bases, with reading frame beginning at the first base. V gives up 0 bases and J gives up 3 bases, and the segment between their germline ends measures 16 bases. Via the germline V gene, CDR1 is LGHNA and CDR2 YNFKEQ.

This chain is built from TRBV4-2 and TRBJ2-3; 5 matching bases give a weak D call of TRBD1. This specimen consisted of CD8+ T cells from peripheral blood mononuclear cells, obtained after pregnancy. This receptor was identified in a female donor with multiple sclerosis, enrolled in a pregnancy study. The CDR3 region: CASSQDPDRPKTDTQYF. The DNA is TGTGCCAGCAGCCAAGACCCAGACAGACCGAAGACAGATACGCAGTATTTT.